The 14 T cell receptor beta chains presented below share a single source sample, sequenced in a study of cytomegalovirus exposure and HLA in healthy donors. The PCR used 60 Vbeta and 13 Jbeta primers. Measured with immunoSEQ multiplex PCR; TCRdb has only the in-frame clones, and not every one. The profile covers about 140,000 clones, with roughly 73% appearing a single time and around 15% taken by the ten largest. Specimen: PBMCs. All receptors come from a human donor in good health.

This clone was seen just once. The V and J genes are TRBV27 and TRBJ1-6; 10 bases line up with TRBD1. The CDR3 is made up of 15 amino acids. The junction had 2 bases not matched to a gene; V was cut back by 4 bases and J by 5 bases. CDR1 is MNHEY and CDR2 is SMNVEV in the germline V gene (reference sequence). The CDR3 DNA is TGTGCCAGCAGTTCGACAGGGGGCAATAATTCACCCCTCCACTTT. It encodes CASSSTGGNNSPLHF.

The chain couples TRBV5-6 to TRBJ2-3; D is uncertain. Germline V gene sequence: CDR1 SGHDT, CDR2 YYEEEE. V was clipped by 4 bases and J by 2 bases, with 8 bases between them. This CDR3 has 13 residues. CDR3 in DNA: TGTGCCAGCAGCAGAGTATTCACAGATACGCAGTATTTT. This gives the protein CASSRVFTDTQYF.

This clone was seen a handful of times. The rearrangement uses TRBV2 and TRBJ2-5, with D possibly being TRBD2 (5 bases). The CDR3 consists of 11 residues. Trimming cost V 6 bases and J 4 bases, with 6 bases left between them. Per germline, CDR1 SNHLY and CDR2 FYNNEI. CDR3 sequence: CASRAGETQYF. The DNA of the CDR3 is TGTGCCAGCAGGGCGGGAGAGACCCAGTACTTC.

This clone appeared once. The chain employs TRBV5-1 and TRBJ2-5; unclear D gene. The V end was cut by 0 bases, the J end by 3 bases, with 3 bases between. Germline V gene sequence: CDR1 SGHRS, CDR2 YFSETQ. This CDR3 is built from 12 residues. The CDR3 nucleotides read TGCGCCAGCAGCTTGGCGGAAGAGACCCAGTACTTC. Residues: CASSLAEETQYF.

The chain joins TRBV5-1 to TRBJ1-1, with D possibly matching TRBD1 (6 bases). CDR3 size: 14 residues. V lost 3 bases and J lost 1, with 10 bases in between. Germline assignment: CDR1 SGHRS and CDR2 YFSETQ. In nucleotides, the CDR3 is TGCGCCAGCAGCTCGGACAGACCGAACACTGAAGCTTTCTTT. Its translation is CASSSDRPNTEAFF.

CDR3 bases: TGTGCCAGTAACAGGGGTACCGATTCACCCCTCCACTTT. It yields the protein CASNRGTDSPLHF. The chain joins TRBV19 to TRBJ1-6; 7 bases match TRBD1. Germline values: CDR1 LNHDA, CDR2 SQIVND (reference sequence). The CDR3 runs to 13 residues. The V segment lost 7 bases and the J segment 8 bases; nucleotides outside the gene matches: 5.

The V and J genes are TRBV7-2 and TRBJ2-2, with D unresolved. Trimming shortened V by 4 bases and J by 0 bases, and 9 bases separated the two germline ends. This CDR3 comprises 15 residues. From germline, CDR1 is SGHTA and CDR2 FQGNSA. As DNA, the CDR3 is TGTGCCAGCAGCTCAAAAATAGCGAACACCGGGGAGCTGTTTTTT. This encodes CASSSKIANTGELFF.

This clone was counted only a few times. CDR3 DNA sequence: TGTGCCAGCCAAATCCAGGCGAACACTGAAGCTTTCTTT. It codes for CASQIQANTEAFF. The chain recombines TRBV18 with TRBJ1-1; D ambiguous. This CDR3 spans 13 amino acids. In germline, CDR1 is KGHSH, CDR2 LQKENI. V lost 8 bases and J lost 1, with 11 bases in between.

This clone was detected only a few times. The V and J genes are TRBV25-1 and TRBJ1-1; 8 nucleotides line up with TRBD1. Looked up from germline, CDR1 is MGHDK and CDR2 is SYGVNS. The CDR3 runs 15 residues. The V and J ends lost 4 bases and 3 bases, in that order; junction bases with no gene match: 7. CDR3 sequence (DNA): TGTGCCAGCAGTGCCGACAGGGGATGGCACACTGAAGCTTTCTTT. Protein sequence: CASSADRGWHTEAFF.

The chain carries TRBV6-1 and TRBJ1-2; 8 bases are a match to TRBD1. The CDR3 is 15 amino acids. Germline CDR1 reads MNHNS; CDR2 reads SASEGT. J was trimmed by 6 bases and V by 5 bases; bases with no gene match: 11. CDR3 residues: CASSLSGGSWDGYTF. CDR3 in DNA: TGTGCCAGCAGTCTATCAGGGGGCAGTTGGGATGGCTACACCTTC.

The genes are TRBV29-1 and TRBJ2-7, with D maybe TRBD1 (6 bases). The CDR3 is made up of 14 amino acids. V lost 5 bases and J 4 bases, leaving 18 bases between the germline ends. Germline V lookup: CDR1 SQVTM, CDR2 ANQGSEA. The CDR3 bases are TGCAGCGTTTCAGAGGGACGGGACATATACGAGCAGTACTTC. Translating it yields CSVSEGRDIYEQYF.

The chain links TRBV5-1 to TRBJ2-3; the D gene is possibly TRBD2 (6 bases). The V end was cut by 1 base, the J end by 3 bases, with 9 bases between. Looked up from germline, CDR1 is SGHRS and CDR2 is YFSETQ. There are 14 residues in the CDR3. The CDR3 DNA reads TGCGCCAGCAGCTTGACTAGCCGGACAGATACGCAGTATTTT. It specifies CASSLTSRTDTQYF.

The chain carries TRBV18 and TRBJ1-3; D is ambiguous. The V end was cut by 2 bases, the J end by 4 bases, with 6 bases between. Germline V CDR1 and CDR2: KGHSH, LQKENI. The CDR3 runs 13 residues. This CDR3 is CASSPIRGNTIYF. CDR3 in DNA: TGTGCCAGCTCACCAATTAGAGGAAACACCATATATTTT.

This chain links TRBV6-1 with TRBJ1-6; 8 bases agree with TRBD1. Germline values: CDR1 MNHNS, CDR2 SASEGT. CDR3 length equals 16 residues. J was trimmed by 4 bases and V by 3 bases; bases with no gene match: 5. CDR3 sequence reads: CASSDDRGGYNSPLHF. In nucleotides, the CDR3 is TGTGCCAGCAGTGACGACAGGGGTGGATATAATTCACCCCTCCACTTT.